This entry features one T cell receptor beta chain sequence. This entry belongs to a study of blood T cell repertoires in COVID-19. Study details: Acute and convalescent COVID-19 specimens originated in the United States, Italy and Spain. The cDNA or gDNA used as material had been derived from T cells, B-cell-depleted T cells, or PBMCs.

How the authors handled the data: Amplification with reference gene primers provided the estimates of nucleated cell counts. This table comes from immunoSEQ multiplex PCR, and its TCRdb copy is limited to in-frame clones, with some not included. V and J calls and clone size are given by that table; D and trimming were obtained from the DNA. Here the sample spans tens of thousands of clones, roughly 90% being singletons. This sequence was found in a human donor in a cohort sampled during active COVID-19. The sequencing input was peripheral blood.

The CDR3 is CASSLVGELYNSPLHF. The CDR3 DNA sequence: TGTGCCAGCAGCTTAGTAGGAGAGCTCTATAATTCACCCCTCCACTTT. J is TRBJ1-6 and V is TRBV7-2; D unresolved. Trimming shortened V by 1 base and J by 3 bases, and 10 bases separated the two germline ends. This CDR3 is built from 16 residues. Germline CDR1 is SGHTA and CDR2 is FQGNSA.